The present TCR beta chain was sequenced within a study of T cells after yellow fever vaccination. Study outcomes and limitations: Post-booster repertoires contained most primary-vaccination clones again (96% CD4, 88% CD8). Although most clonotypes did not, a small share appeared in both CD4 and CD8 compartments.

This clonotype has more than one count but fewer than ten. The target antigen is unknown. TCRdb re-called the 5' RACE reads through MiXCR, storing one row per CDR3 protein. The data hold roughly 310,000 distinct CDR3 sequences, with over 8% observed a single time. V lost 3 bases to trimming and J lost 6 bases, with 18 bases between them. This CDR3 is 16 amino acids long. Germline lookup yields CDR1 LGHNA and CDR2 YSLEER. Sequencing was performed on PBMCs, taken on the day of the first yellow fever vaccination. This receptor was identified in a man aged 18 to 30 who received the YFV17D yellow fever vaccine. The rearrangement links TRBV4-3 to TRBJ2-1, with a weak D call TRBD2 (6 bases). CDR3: CASSHRSGWASNEQFF. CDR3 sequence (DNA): TGCGCCAGCAGCCACCGTAGCGGTTGGGCCTCCAATGAGCAGTTCTTC.